These 7 T cell receptor beta chains were sequenced from one sample in a study of T cell responses to AZD1222 COVID-19 vaccine. Profiled with immunoSEQ multiplex PCR; TCRdb holds only in-frame clones, not every one. The sample records some 140,000 clones, approximately 90% being singletons. The sample was peripheral blood, taken on day 0 of AZD1222 vaccination. The receptors shown here come from an adult in good health.

V and J are TRBV6-6 and TRBJ1-4; the D gene is possibly TRBD1 (5 bases). This CDR3 contains 16 residues. The V gene lost 5 bases and the J gene lost 8 bases, with 21 bases spanning the gap. The germline V gene has CDR1 MNHNY and CDR2 SVGAGI (reference sequence). In DNA form, the CDR3 reads TGTGCCAGCAGTAACCGACAGAGCGGCCTTGGGGAAAAACTGTTTTTT. This codes for CASSNRQSGLGEKLFF.

This clone was counted a few times. This chain links TRBV19 with TRBJ2-7, with 8 bases fitting TRBD2. Germline lookup yields CDR1 LNHDA and CDR2 SQIVND (reference sequence). This CDR3 spans 15 amino acids. V was clipped by 6 bases and J by 0 bases; unmatched bases: 7. Written as DNA, the CDR3 is TGTGCCAGTAGCCCGACTAGCGCGTCCTCCTACGAGCAGTACTTC. Translated: CASSPTSASSYEQYF. Using reference TRBV19 and TRBJ2-7 for the parts outside the CDR3, the full variable domain is DGGITQSPKYLFRKEGQNVTLSCEQNLNHDAMYWYRQDPGQGLRLIYYSQIVNDFQKGDIAEGYSVSREKKESFPLTVTSAQKNPTAFYLCASSPTSASSYEQYFGPGTRLTVT.

The chain recombines TRBV7-3 with TRBJ1-1; D not resolved. V was trimmed by 1 base and J by 1 base, leaving 10 bases between them. This CDR3 contains 15 residues. Germline V gives CDR1 SGHTA, CDR2 FQGTGA. The CDR3, as DNA: TGTGCCAGCAGCTTAAGCCCCACTGGGAACACTGAAGCTTTCTTT. Translation: CASSLSPTGNTEAFF.

The V and J genes are TRBV2 and TRBJ2-7; D unclear. This CDR3 spans 14 amino acids. V lost 8 bases to trimming and J lost 1 base, with 15 bases between them. In germline, CDR1 is SNHLY, CDR2 FYNNEI. CDR3 sequence: CASLKVRASYEQYF. The CDR3, as DNA: TGTGCCAGCCTAAAAGTTAGGGCTTCCTACGAGCAGTACTTC.

V gene TRBV27 combines with J gene TRBJ1-1; D not certain. This CDR3 is 13 amino acids long. The V end was cut by 3 bases, the J end by 4 bases, with 9 bases between. Germline-derived CDR1 and CDR2 are MNHEY and SMNVEV (reference sequence). Here the CDR3 reads CASSLNGITEAFF. DNA of the CDR3: TGTGCCAGCAGTTTGAATGGGATCACTGAAGCTTTCTTT.

This chain uses TRBV6-5 with TRBJ1-4; no clear D. Trimming stripped 7 bases from V and 4 bases from J, with 13 bases between. CDR1 and CDR2 (germline): MNHEY, SVGAGI. The CDR3 spans 14 residues. The CDR3 spells CASTEGGSNEKLFF. The CDR3 coding sequence is TGTGCCAGCACCGAGGGAGGTAGTAATGAAAAACTGTTTTTT.

This chain links TRBV2 with TRBJ1-5, with 7 bases aligning to TRBD1. Trimming cost V 6 bases and J 1 base; bases outside gene matches: 6. The V gene's germline CDR1 is SNHLY and CDR2 FYNNEI. The length of the CDR3 is 15 residues. The CDR3 bases are TGTGCCAGCAGCCGCGGGACAGCCAGCAATCAGCCCCAGCATTTT. This translates into CASSRGTASNQPQHF.